This passage covers 30 T cell receptor beta chains from one sample sequenced in a study of T cell clonality in common variable immunodeficiency. The study, taken as a whole, reports: Common variable immunodeficiency TCR beta sequences reportedly had fewer deletions and N-nucleotide insertions.

Produced via immunoSEQ multiplex PCR; TCRdb's table is partial and in-frame only. The sample presents around 40,000 clones, none singletons. No antigen has been assigned to these receptors. Sample: peripheral blood mononuclear cells. These receptors all stem from a human donor with common variable immunodeficiency.

Worth noting for this clone: From the germline J gene comes the end of the CDR3, since the read stops 3 residues before it. The genes are TRBV5-1 and TRBJ2-7; 12 nucleotides agree with TRBD2. The CDR3 has 15 residues. V lost 4 bases and J lost 3; bases outside the gene matches: 5. Per germline, CDR1 SGHRS and CDR2 YFSETQ. CDR3 loop: CASSQGLAGDYEQYF. CDR3 DNA (partial): TGCGCCAGCAGCCAGGGACTAGCGGGTGACTACGAG.

This clone was recorded many times. From the germline J gene comes the end of the CDR3, since the read stops 3 residues before it. This chain connects TRBV5-1 to TRBJ2-7, with D possibly being TRBD1 (6 bases). Germline V gene lookup returns CDR1 SGHRS and CDR2 YFSETQ. The CDR3 spans 14 residues. V lost 4 bases to trimming and J lost 4 bases, with 15 bases between them. CDR3 amino acids: CASSPGQRNYEQYF. The DNA read from the CDR3 is TGCGCCAGCAGCCCGGGACAACGAAATTACGAG.

This clone has ten or more counts. The missing CDR3 end, 3 residues past where the read stops, is filled in from the germline J gene. The V call is TRBV20-1, the J call TRBJ2-3; 7 bases map to TRBD2. Germline CDR1 reads DFQATT; CDR2 reads SNEGSKA (reference sequence). After removal of 3 bases from V and 6 bases from J, the junction contained 3 bases not matched to a gene. The CDR3 contains 12 residues. The covered CDR3 bases are TGCAGTGCTAGCGGGGGAGGGGATACG. Amino acids: CSASGGGDT. The whole CDR3 is CSASGGGDTQYF.

This clone has ten or more counts. From the germline J gene comes the end of the CDR3, since the read stops 3 residues before it. J is TRBJ2-3 and V is TRBV30; TRBD2 is a possible D gene (6 bases). Germline V lookup: CDR1 GTSNPN, CDR2 SVGIG (reference sequence). Trimming removed 2 bases from V and 0 bases from J, with 12 bases in between. The CDR3 is 15 residues long. CDR3 loop: CAWSSPAGSTDTQYF. CDR3 bases read: TGTGCCTGGAGTTCCCCCGCGGGGAGCACAGATACG. Supplemented by reference TRBV30 and TRBJ2-3, the full variable domain reads SQTIHQWPATLVQPVGSPLSLECTVEGTSNPNLYWYRQAAGRGLQLLFYSVGIGQISSEVPQNLSASRPQDRQFILSSKKLLLSDSGFYLCAWSSPAGSTDTQYFGPGTRLTVL.

This clone was seen repeatedly, ten times or more. The missing CDR3 end, 3 residues past where the read stops, is filled in from the germline J gene. The J gene is TRBJ2-5, the V gene TRBV5-1; no clear D. Germline CDR1 reads SGHRS; CDR2 reads YFSETQ. V was pared by 1 base and J by 5 bases, with 9 bases between. This CDR3 is 13 amino acids long. The CDR3 here is CASSLFSRETQYF. The sequenced CDR3 bases are TGCGCCAGCAGCTTGTTCTCTCGGGAGACC.

Partial CDR3 DNA: TGTGCCGGCTCCGCCGATGGGACC. Translation gives CAGSADGT. The complete CDR3 reads CAGSADGTQYF. The chain joins TRBV30 to TRBJ2-5; no definite D call. The observed sequence ends 3 residues before the CDR3 terminus, with the missing tail filled in from the germline J gene. CDR1 and CDR2 (germline): GTSNPN, SVGIG (reference sequence). V lost 8 bases and J lost 7, with 14 bases in between. CDR3 size: 11 residues.

This clone was detected a few times. Coverage ceases 3 residues before the CDR3 finishes, and the germline J gene fills in the end. The chain joins TRBV5-1 to TRBJ2-2, with TRBD2 matching 10 bases. V lost 7 bases and J lost 4; bases outside the gene matches: 4. Germline V CDR1 and CDR2: SGHRS, YFSETQ. CDR3 length equals 14 residues. Incomplete CDR3 DNA: TGCGCCAGCGGGCTAGCGGGAGTCACCGGGGAG. It translates to CASGLAGVTGE. The whole CDR3 sequence is CASGLAGVTGELFF.

This clone showed up many times. Read coverage stops 3 residues before the CDR3 terminus; the germline J gene supplies the remainder. The rearrangement joins TRBV5-1 to TRBJ1-2; 7 bases are shared with TRBD1. The CDR3 loop spans 13 amino acids. Germline V CDR1 and CDR2: SGHRS, YFSETQ. Incomplete CDR3 DNA: TGCGCCAGCAGCTTACAGGGGACGGGAGGC. It encodes CASSLQGTGG. The whole CDR3 reads CASSLQGTGGYTF.

The table lists this clone with many counts. The read falls 3 residues short of the CDR3 end, and the missing part is taken from the germline J gene. V and J are TRBV23-1 and TRBJ2-3; TRBD1 agrees at 10 bases. TRBV23-1 is an ORF, with its function uncertain. The CDR3 loop spans 18 amino acids. V dropped 6 bases and J dropped 1; count of bases not matched to a gene: 13. CDR3 DNA, as far as it was read: TGCGCCAGCAGGGGCCCGGGACAGGGGATAAATCGCACAGATACG. Amino acids: CASRGPGQGINRTDT. The full CDR3 reads CASRGPGQGINRTDTQYF.

Ten or more counts support this clone. The CDR3 goes on 3 residues after the read ends, and that part is filled in from the germline J gene. The chain couples TRBV7-9 to TRBJ1-1, with TRBD1 identical over 8 bases. CDR1 is SEHNR and CDR2 is FQNEAQ in the germline V gene (reference sequence). J gave up 4 bases and V 5 bases, and 9 bases lay outside the gene matches. This CDR3 comprises 15 residues. Here the CDR3 reads CASSHTNRGGTEAFF. CDR3 DNA (partial): TGTGCCAGCAGCCATACGAACAGGGGGGGCACTGAA.

This clone came up many times. The read ends 3 residues shy of where the CDR3 ends; the end is completed using the germline J gene. The chain carries TRBV5-1 and TRBJ2-1; 9 bases are shared with TRBD1. The CDR3 covers 14 residues. Germline-derived CDR1 and CDR2 are SGHRS and YFSETQ. Trimming removed 3 bases from V and 4 bases from J; junction bases left unmatched: 2. The covered CDR3 bases are TGCGCCAGCAGCTGGGACAGGGAATACAATGAG. Translation: CASSWDREYNE. The CDR3 in its entirety is CASSWDREYNEQFF.

This clone was seen many times. The CDR3 end falls 3 residues outside the read, so it is completed with the germline J gene. The chain has TRBV20-1 and TRBJ1-1; 7 bases agree with TRBD1. Looked up from germline, CDR1 is DFQATT and CDR2 is SNEGSKA (reference sequence). This CDR3 comprises 13 residues. The J segment lost 3 bases and the V segment lost 0 bases, leaving 1 base of the junction unmatched. CDR3 sequence: CSAREDRYTEAFF. The CDR3 DNA, read in part, is TGCAGTGCTAGAGAGGACAGGTACACTGAA.

This clone was seen a few times. Sequencing ends 3 residues short of the CDR3 end; the germline J gene provides the rest. This chain connects TRBV7-8 to TRBJ1-5, with a tentative D call TRBD1 (6 bases). This CDR3 is 16 amino acids long. The ends were cut back, 3 bases at V and 3 bases at J, with 15 bases in the middle. Germline CDR1 is SGHVS and CDR2 is FQNEAQ. The CDR3 spells CASSFSRRTDNQPQHF. The DNA read from the CDR3 is TGTGCCAGCAGCTTTAGCCGTAGGACAGACAATCAGCCC.

In this sample, this clone turned up many times. The CDR3 sequence is CATQEPNQPQHF. The DNA read from the CDR3 is TGTGCCACCCAGGAACCCAATCAGCCC. The chain has TRBV6-2 or TRBV6-3 and TRBJ1-5; D ambiguous. Coverage ceases 3 residues before the CDR3 finishes, and the germline J gene fills in the end. Trimming left V 10 bases short and J 3 bases short, with 10 bases between. The germline V gene has CDR1 MNHEY and CDR2 SVGEGT. The CDR3 contains 12 residues.

The sample holds many counts of this clone. Read sequence stops 3 residues before the CDR3 end, and the germline J gene provides the missing end. The genes are TRBV6-2 or TRBV6-3 and TRBJ1-2, with D possibly TRBD1 on 5 matching bases. V shed 6 bases and J shed 2 bases, with 10 bases lying between them. This CDR3 spans 13 amino acids. Looked up from germline, CDR1 is MNHEY and CDR2 is SVGEGT. CDR3 protein: CASSAGHNYGYTF. The DNA read from the CDR3 is TGTGCCAGCAGCGCCGGACACAACTATGGC.

This clone is categorized as medium-sized (0.01 to 0.1%). The CDR3 is CASSFADSYEQYF. The sequenced CDR3 bases are TGTGCCAGCAGCTTCGCAGACTCCTACGAG. The chain uses TRBV7-2 and TRBJ2-7; D gene ambiguous. Read sequence stops 3 residues before the CDR3 end, and the germline J gene provides the missing end. Trimming shortened V by 3 bases and J by 0 bases, and 6 bases separated the two germline ends. This CDR3 is built from 13 residues. The germline V gene encodes CDR1 SGHTA and CDR2 FQGNSA. Together with reference TRBV7-2 and TRBJ2-7, the CDR3 gives the full variable domain: GAGVSQSPSNKVTEKGKDVELRCDPISGHTALYWYRQSLGQGLEFLIYFQGNSAPDKSGLPSDRFSAERTGGSVSTLTIQRTQQEDSAVYLCASSFADSYEQYFGPGTRLTVT.

A few counts support this clone. The read ends 3 residues shy of where the CDR3 ends; the end is completed using the germline J gene. Other DNA sequences in this sample translate to the same CDR3. The chain combines TRBV18 with TRBJ2-5; TRBD1 aligns across 7 bases. Germline V lookup: CDR1 KGHSH, CDR2 LQKENI. V trimming: 2 bases; J trimming: 4 bases; junction bases outside the gene matches: 4. This CDR3 has 14 residues. The CDR3 is CASSPGQAGETQYF. CDR3 DNA (partial): TGTGCCAGCTCACCAGGACAGGCGGGAGAGACC.

This clone has ten or more counts. The CDR3 end falls 3 residues outside the read, so it is completed with the germline J gene. The chain links TRBV6-1 to TRBJ2-5; the match to TRBD2 covers 7 bases. Germline-derived CDR1 and CDR2 are MNHNS and SASEGT. V lost 2 bases to trimming and J lost 6 bases; unmatched junction nucleotides: 3. The CDR3 length is 13 residues. The CDR3 bases that were read are TGTGCCAGCAGTGAAACGGGGGGAAAGACC. Amino acid sequence: CASSETGGKT. The full CDR3 reads CASSETGGKTQYF.

The sample holds many counts of this clone. The sequenced CDR3 bases are TGTGCCAGCAGCAAAAGACAGGGGATTGTCTATGGC. It yields the protein CASSKRQGIVYG. The entire CDR3 sequence reads CASSKRQGIVYGYTF. The rearrangement uses TRBV7-4 and TRBJ1-2; 8 bases match TRBD1. Coverage ceases 3 residues before the CDR3 finishes, and the germline J gene fills in the end. The CDR3 is made up of 15 amino acids. The V gene end was trimmed by 5 bases and the J gene end by 4 bases; junction bases not matched to a gene: 9. Germline V gene data show CDR1 as SGHVT and CDR2 as SQSDAQ.

This clone occurred many times. Coverage ceases 3 residues before the CDR3 finishes, and the germline J gene fills in the end. The rearrangement joins TRBV20-1 to TRBJ1-6; D may be TRBD1 (6 bases). The CDR3 spans 15 residues. The V gene's germline CDR1 is DFQATT and CDR2 SNEGSKA (reference sequence). The germline V and J ends were trimmed by 6 bases and 6 bases, with 18 bases remaining between them. Partial CDR3 DNA: TGCAGTGCCCCCGGGACACCAAGTCCTAATTCACCC. This codes for CSAPGTPSPNSP. The full-length CDR3 reads as CSAPGTPSPNSPLHF.

This clone was detected only a few times. The read terminates 3 residues ahead of where the CDR3 ends, so the germline J gene completes it. The chain is built from TRBV7-8 and TRBJ2-7, with TRBD2 identical over 8 bases. Losses at the gene ends were 5 bases for V and 0 bases for J; bases not matched to a gene: 6. The CDR3 has 15 amino acids. CDR1 is SGHVS, CDR2 FQNEAQ, per germline. The CDR3 is CASSPVAGSSYEQYF. The sequenced part of the CDR3 DNA is TGTGCCAGCAGCCCCGTAGCGGGAAGCTCCTACGAG.

Worth noting for this clone: The read stops 3 residues short of the end of the CDR3; the missing end is completed from the germline J gene. The chain combines TRBV19 with TRBJ1-1, with TRBD1 matching over 7 bases. J was trimmed by 3 bases and V by 5 bases; bases with no gene match: 9. Per germline, CDR1 LNHDA and CDR2 SQIVND (reference sequence). This CDR3 comprises 15 residues. The covered CDR3 bases are TGTGCCAGTAGTGCGACAGGGAGCGCGTACACTGAA. As protein: CASSATGSAYTE. Given in full, the CDR3 is CASSATGSAYTEAFF.

This clone appeared many times. The read ends 3 residues before the CDR3 terminus; that terminus is restored from the germline J gene. The chain joins TRBV20-1 to TRBJ2-3; 8 bases align to TRBD2. V trimming: 5 bases; J trimming: 1 base; junction bases outside the gene matches: 2. The CDR3 is 13 amino acids. The germline V gene has CDR1 DFQATT and CDR2 SNEGSKA (reference sequence). Incomplete CDR3 DNA: TGCAGTGCTGACGGGGGGGGCACAGATACG. Protein: CSADGGGTDT. The complete CDR3 sequence is CSADGGGTDTQYF.

As for this clone: Read coverage stops 3 residues before the CDR3 terminus; the germline J gene supplies the remainder. V gene TRBV30 combines with J gene TRBJ1-5; 10 bases match TRBD1. V lost 0 bases to trimming and J lost 6 bases; unmatched junction nucleotides: 5. CDR1 is GTSNPN and CDR2 is SVGIG in the germline V gene (reference sequence). The CDR3 length is 15 residues. The CDR3 spells CAWSVKGQGSQPQHF. The sequenced part of the CDR3 DNA is TGTGCCTGGAGTGTAAAGGGACAGGGGAGTCAGCCC.

This clone was picked up many times. The DNA ends 3 residues before the CDR3 does, and the rest of the CDR3 is filled in from the germline J gene. The rearrangement joins TRBV5-1 to TRBJ2-5, with 8 bases that match TRBD1. V lost 0 bases to trimming and J lost 4 bases; unmatched junction nucleotides: 8. The CDR3 sequence is 16 residues long. From germline, CDR1 is SGHRS and CDR2 YFSETQ. CDR3 sequence: CASSLGAGGFGETQYF. The CDR3 DNA, read in part, is TGCGCCAGCAGCTTGGGGGCAGGGGGCTTTGGAGAGACC. The full variable domain, rest sourced from reference TRBV5-1 and TRBJ2-5, is KAGVTQTPRYLIKTRGQQVTLSCSPISGHRSVSWYQQTPGQGLQFLFEYFSETQRNKGNFPGRFSGRQFSNSRSEMNVSTLELGDSALYLCASSLGAGGFGETQYFGPGTRLLVL.

This clone came up a few times. The read halts 3 residues ahead of the CDR3 end, with the missing end drawn from the germline J gene. This chain links TRBV20-1 with TRBJ1-6, with TRBD1 identical over 8 bases. V shed 3 bases and J 5 bases; nucleotides not matched to a gene: 6. The CDR3 spans 15 residues. Germline assignment: CDR1 DFQATT and CDR2 SNEGSKA (reference sequence). CDR3 protein: CSASKRQGNNSPLHF. The covered CDR3 bases are TGCAGTGCTAGCAAACGACAGGGGAATAATTCACCC.

This clone was detected a few times. The read finishes 3 residues shy of the CDR3 end, and the germline J gene is used to complete it. The genes are TRBV2 and TRBJ2-2; 7 positions agree with TRBD1. The J segment lost 0 bases and the V segment lost 6 bases, leaving 7 bases of the junction unmatched. CDR3 length: 16 residues. CDR1 and CDR2 (germline): SNHLY, FYNNEI. The CDR3 region is CASRAGDSANTGELFF. Partial CDR3 DNA: TGTGCCAGCAGAGCAGGGGACAGCGCGAACACCGGGGAG.

This clone was detected only a few times. The DNA ends 3 residues before the CDR3 does, and the rest of the CDR3 is filled in from the germline J gene. The genes are TRBV7-2 and TRBJ1-2, with 8 positions matching TRBD1. CDR3 size: 14 residues. In germline, CDR1 is SGHTA, CDR2 FQGNSA. Trimming cost V 5 bases and J 4 bases; bases outside gene matches: 6. The chain's CDR3 is CASSLRQGSYGYTF. The sequenced part of the CDR3 DNA is TGTGCCAGCAGCCTCCGACAGGGGAGCTATGGC. Combining the CDR3 with reference TRBV7-2 and TRBJ1-2 gives the whole variable domain GAGVSQSPSNKVTEKGKDVELRCDPISGHTALYWYRQSLGQGLEFLIYFQGNSAPDKSGLPSDRFSAERTGGSVSTLTIQRTQQEDSAVYLCASSLRQGSYGYTFGSGTRLTVV.

This clone was seen many times. From the germline J gene comes the end of the CDR3, since the read stops 3 residues before it. The rearrangement joins TRBV5-1 to TRBJ1-4, with a possible D match to TRBD1 (5 bases). The V gene lost 5 bases and the J gene lost 4 bases, with 15 bases spanning the gap. Germline CDR1 reads SGHRS; CDR2 reads YFSETQ. The CDR3 runs to 15 residues. CDR3 DNA, as far as it was read: TGCGCCAGCAGTGGAGGGCAGGGCGATAATGAAAAA. Its translation is CASSGGQGDNEK. The full CDR3 protein is CASSGGQGDNEKLFF.

This clone turned up a few times. The CDR3 goes on 3 residues after the read ends, and that part is filled in from the germline J gene. The chain combines TRBV2 with TRBJ2-7; TRBD2 matches at 10 bases. Germline trimming cut 4 bases from V and 5 bases from J; bases unmatched to any gene: 5. Germline loops: CDR1 SNHLY, CDR2 FYNNEI. This CDR3 has 14 amino acids. The CDR3 is CASSVLSGRDEQYF. The sequenced part of the CDR3 DNA is TGTGCCAGCAGTGTCCTCAGCGGGAGGGACGAG.